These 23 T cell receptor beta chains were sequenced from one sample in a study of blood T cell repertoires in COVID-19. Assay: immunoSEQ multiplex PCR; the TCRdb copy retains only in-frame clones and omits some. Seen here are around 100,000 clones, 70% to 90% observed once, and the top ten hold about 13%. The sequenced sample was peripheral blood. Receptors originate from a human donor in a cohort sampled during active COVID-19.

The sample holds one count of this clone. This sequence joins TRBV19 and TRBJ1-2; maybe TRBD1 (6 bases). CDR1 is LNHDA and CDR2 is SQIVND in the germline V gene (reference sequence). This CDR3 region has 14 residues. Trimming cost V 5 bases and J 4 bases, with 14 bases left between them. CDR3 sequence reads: CASSSQGVGYGYTF. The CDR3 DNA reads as TGTGCCAGTAGTTCACAGGGAGTCGGCTATGGCTACACCTTC.

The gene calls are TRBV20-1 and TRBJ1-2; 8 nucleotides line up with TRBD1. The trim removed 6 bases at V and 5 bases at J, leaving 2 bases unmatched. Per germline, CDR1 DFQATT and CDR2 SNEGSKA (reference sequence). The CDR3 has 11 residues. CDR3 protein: CSARGQYGYTF. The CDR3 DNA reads TGCAGTGCCAGGGGGCAGTATGGCTACACCTTC.

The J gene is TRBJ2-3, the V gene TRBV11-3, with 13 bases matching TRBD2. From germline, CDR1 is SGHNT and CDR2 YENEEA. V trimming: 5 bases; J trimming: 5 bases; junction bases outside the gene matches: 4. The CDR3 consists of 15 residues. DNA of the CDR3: TGTGCCAGCAGCCCCGGACTAGCGGGAGTAGATACGCAGTATTTT. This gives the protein CASSPGLAGVDTQYF.

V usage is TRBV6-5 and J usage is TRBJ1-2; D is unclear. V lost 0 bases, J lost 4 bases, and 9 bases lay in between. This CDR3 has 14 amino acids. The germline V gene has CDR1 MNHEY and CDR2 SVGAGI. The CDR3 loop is CASSYSIPGYGYTF. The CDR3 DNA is TGTGCCAGCAGTTACTCGATACCAGGCTATGGCTACACCTTC.

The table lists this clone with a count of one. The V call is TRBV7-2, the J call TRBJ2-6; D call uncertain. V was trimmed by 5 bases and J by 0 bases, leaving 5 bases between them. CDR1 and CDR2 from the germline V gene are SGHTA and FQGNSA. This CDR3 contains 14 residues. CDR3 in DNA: TGTGCCAGCAGCCAAGCCTCTGGGGCCAACGTCCTGACTTTC. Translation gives CASSQASGANVLTF.

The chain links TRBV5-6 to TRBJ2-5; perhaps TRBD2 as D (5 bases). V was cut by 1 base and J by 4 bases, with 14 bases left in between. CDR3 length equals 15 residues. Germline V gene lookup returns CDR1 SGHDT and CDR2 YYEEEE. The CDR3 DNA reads TGTGCCAGCAGCTTGTACGCGGGCCGGGGAGAGACCCAGTACTTC. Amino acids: CASSLYAGRGETQYF.

DNA for the CDR3: TGTGCCAGCAGCTTTGGGGGGGGCGCAGATACGCAGTATTTT. Protein product: CASSFGGGADTQYF. V gene TRBV7-2 combines with J gene TRBJ2-3; tentative D call: TRBD2 (7 bases). Trimming took off 3 bases at V and 4 bases at J, with 11 bases between the two ends. The CDR3 runs 14 residues. Germline loops: CDR1 SGHTA, CDR2 FQGNSA.

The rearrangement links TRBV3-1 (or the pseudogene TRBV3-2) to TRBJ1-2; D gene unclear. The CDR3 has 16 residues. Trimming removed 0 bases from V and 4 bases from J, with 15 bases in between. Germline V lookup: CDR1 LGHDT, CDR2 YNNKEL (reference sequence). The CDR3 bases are TGTGCCAGCAGCCAAGAATGGAACCCGGGAGGCTATGGCTACACCTTC. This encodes CASSQEWNPGGYGYTF.

CDR3 amino acids: CAISEIQGNEQFF. The CDR3 region has the DNA TGTGCCATCAGTGAGATCCAGGGCAATGAGCAGTTCTTC. This sequence joins TRBV10-3 and TRBJ2-1; perhaps TRBD1 as D (5 bases). Trimming pared 2 bases from V and 6 bases from J, leaving 8 bases between. The CDR3 covers 13 residues. The germline V gene encodes CDR1 ENHRY and CDR2 SYGVKD.

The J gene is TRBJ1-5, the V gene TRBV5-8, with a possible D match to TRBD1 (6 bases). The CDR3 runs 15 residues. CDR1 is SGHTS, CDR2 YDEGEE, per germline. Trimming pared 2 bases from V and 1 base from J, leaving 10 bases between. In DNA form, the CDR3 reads TGTGCCAGCAGCTTACGCCAGGGGAGCAATCAGCCCCAGCATTTT. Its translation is CASSLRQGSNQPQHF.

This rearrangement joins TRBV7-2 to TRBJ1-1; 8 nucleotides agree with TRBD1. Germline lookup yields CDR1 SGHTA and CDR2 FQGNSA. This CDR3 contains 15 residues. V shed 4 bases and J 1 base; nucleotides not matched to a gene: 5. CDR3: CASSSVGTGNTEAFF. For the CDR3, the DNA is TGTGCCAGCAGCTCCGTAGGGACAGGGAACACTGAAGCTTTCTTT.

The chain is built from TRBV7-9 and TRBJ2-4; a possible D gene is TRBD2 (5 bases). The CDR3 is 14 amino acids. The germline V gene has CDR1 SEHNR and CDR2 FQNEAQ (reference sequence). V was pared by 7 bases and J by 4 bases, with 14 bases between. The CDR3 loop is CASTMFSGKNIQYF. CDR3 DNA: TGTGCCAGCACCATGTTTTCGGGGAAAAACATTCAGTACTTC. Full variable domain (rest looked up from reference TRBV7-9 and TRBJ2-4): DTGVSQNPRHKITKRGQNVTFRCDPISEHNRLYWYRQTLGQGPEFLTYFQNEAQLEKSRLLSDRFSAERPKGSFSTLEIQRTEQGDSAMYLCASTMFSGKNIQYFGAGTRLSVL.

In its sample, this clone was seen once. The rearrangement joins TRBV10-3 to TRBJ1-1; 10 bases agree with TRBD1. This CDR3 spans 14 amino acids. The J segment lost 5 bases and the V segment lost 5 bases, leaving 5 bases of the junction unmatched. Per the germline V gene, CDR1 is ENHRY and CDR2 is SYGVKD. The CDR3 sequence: CAISRGQGLTEAFF. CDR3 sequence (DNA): TGTGCCATCAGTCGGGGACAGGGGTTAACTGAAGCTTTCTTT.

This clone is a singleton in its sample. CDR3 DNA: TGTGCCAGCAGCTTAGGTTCTCCCGGGGAGCTGTTTTTT. Encoded protein: CASSLGSPGELFF. The chain has TRBV11-3 and TRBJ2-2, with D unresolved. This CDR3 spans 13 amino acids. Trimming pared 1 base from V and 6 bases from J, leaving 6 bases between. Germline CDR1 SGHNT, CDR2 YENEEA.

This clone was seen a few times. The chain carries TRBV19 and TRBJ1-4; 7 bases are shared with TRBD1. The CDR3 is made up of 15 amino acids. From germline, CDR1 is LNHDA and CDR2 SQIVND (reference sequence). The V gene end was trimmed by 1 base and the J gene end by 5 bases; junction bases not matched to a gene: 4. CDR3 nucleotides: TGTGCCAGTAGTATAGTCTTACAGGGGAATGAAAAACTGTTTTTT. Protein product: CASSIVLQGNEKLFF.

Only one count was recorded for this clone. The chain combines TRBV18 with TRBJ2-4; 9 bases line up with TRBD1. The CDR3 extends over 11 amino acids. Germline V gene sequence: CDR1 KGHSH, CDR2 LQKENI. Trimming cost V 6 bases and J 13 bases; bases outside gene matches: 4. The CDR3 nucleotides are TGTGCCAGCTCGGGACAGGGAAGGCAGTACTTC. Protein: CASSGQGRQYF.

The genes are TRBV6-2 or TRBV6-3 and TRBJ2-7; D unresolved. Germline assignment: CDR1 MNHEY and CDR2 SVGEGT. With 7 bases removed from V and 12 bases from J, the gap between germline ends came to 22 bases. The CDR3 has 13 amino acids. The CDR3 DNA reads TGTGCCAGCACCCCCCAGAGTCGTACCAGGCTGTACTTC. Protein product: CASTPQSRTRLYF.

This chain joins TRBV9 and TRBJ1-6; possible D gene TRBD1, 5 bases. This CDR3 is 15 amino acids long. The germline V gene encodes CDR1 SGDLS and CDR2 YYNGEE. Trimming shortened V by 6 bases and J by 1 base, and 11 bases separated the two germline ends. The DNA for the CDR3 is TGTGCCAGCACCTCGGGGGGGTCCTATAATTCACCCCTCCACTTT. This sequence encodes CASTSGGSYNSPLHF.

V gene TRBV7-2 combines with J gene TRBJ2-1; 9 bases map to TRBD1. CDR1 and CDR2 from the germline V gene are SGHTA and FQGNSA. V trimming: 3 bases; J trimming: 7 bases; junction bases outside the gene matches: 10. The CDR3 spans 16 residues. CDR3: CASSFTGTGTGNEQFF. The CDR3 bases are TGTGCCAGCAGCTTCACCGGGACAGGGACGGGGAATGAGCAGTTCTTC.

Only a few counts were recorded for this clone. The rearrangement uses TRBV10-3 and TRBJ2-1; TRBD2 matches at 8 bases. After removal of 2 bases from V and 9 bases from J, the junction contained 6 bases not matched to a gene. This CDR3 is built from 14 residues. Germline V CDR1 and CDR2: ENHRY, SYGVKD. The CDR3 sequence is CAISERIAGTEQFF. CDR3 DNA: TGTGCCATCAGTGAGAGAATAGCGGGAACTGAGCAGTTCTTC.

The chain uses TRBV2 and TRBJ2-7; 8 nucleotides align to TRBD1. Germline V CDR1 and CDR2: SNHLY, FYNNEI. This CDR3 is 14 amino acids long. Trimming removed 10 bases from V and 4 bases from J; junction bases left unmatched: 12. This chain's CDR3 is CATYDPDRAYEQYF. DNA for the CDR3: TGTGCCACCTACGACCCGGACAGGGCTTACGAGCAGTACTTC.

CDR3 in amino acids: CSVRDRAQETQYF. Here the CDR3 DNA reads TGCAGCGTCCGGGACAGAGCACAAGAGACCCAGTACTTC. The V gene is TRBV29-1, the J gene TRBJ2-5; 7 bases agree with TRBD1. With 6 bases clipped from V and 2 bases from J, the junction kept 6 bases outside the gene matches. Looked up from germline, CDR1 is SQVTM and CDR2 is ANQGSEA. This CDR3 spans 13 amino acids.

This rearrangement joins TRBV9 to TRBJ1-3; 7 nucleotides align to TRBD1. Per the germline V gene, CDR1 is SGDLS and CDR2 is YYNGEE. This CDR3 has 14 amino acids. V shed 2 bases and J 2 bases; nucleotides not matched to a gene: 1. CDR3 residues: CASSVQGAGNTIYF. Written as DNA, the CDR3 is TGTGCCAGCAGCGTTCAGGGGGCTGGAAACACCATATATTTT.